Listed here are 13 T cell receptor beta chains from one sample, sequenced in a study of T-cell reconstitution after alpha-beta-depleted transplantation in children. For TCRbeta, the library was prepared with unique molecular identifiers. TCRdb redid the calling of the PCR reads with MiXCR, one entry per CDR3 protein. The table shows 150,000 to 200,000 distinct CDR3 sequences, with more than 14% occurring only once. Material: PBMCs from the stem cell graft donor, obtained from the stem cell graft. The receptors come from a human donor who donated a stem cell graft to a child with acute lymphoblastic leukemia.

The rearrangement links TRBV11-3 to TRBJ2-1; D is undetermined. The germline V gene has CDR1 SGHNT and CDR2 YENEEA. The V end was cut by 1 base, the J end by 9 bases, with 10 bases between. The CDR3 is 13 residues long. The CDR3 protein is CASSLGRWFEQFF. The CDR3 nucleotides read TGTGCCAGCAGCTTAGGAAGGTGGTTTGAGCAGTTCTTC.

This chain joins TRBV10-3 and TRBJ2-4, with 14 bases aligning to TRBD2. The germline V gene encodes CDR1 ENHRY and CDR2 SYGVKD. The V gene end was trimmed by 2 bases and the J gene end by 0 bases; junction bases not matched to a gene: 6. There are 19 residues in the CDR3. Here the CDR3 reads CAISEEPGLAGAAKNIQYF. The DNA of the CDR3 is TGTGCCATCAGTGAGGAACCGGGACTAGCGGGAGCAGCCAAAAACATTCAGTACTTC.

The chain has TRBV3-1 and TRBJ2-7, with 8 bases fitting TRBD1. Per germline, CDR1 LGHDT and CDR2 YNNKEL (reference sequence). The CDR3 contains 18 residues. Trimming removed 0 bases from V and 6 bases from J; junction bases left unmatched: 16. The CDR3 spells CASSQEMPVWQGAGEQYF. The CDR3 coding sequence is TGTGCCAGCAGCCAAGAGATGCCTGTCTGGCAGGGGGCGGGCGAGCAGTACTTC.

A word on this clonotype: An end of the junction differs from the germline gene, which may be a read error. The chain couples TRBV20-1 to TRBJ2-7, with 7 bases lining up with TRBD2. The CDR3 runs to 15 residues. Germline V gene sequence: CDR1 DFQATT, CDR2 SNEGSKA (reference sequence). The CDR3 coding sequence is TGCTGTGCTAGGTCGGGTAGAGCGGGGTCCTACGAGCAGTACTTC. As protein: CCARSGRAGSYEQYF.

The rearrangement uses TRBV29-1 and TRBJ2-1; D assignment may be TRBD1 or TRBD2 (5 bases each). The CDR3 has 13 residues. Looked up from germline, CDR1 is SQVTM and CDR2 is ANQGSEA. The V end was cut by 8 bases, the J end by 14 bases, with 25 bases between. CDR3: CSLLRDGHGGEFF. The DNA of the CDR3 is TGCAGCCTACTACGGGACGGTCACGGAGGCGAGTTCTTC.

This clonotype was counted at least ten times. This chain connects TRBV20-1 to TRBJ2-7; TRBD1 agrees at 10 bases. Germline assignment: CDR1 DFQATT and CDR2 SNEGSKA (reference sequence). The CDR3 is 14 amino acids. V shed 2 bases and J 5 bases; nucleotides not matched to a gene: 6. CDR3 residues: CSARPRTGGNEQYF. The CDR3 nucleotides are TGCAGTGCTAGACCTAGGACAGGGGGAAACGAGCAGTACTTC.

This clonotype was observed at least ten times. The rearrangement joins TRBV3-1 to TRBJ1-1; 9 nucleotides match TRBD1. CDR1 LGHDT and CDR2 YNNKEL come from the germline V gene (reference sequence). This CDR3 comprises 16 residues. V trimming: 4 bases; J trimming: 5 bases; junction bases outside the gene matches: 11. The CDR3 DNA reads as TGTGCCAGCAGCCCAGCCCCCACAGGGGGCAGTACTGAAGCTTTCTTT. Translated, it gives CASSPAPTGGSTEAFF. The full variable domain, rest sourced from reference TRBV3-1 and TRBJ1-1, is DTAVSQTPKYLVTQMGNDKSIKCEQNLGHDTMYWYKQDSKKFLKIMFSYNNKELIINETVPNRFSPKSPDKAHLNLHINSLELGDSAVYFCASSPAPTGGSTEAFFGQGTRLTVV.

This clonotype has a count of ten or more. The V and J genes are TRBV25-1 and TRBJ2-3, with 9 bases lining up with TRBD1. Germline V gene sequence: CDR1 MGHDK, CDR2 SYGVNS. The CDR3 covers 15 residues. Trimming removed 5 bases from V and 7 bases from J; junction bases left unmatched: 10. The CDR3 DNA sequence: TGTGCCAGCAGTACCGGGACAGGGATTGCCCATACGCAGTATTTT. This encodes CASSTGTGIAHTQYF.

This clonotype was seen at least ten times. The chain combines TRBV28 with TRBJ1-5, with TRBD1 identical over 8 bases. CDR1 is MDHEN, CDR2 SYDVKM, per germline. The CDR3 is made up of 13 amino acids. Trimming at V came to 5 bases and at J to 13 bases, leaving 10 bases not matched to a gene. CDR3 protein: CASSIRDRRGQHF. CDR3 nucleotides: TGTGCCAGCAGTATCCGGGACAGGCGAGGTCAGCATTTT.

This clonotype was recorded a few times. The CDR3 spells CASSLSRENTEAFF. CDR3 nucleotides: TGTGCCAGCAGCCTTTCCAGGGAAAACACTGAAGCTTTCTTT. The chain links TRBV11-3 to TRBJ1-1; TRBD1 might be the D (5 bases). Trimming stripped 5 bases from V and 2 bases from J, with 12 bases between. CDR3 size: 14 residues. Per the germline V gene, CDR1 is SGHNT and CDR2 is YENEEA.

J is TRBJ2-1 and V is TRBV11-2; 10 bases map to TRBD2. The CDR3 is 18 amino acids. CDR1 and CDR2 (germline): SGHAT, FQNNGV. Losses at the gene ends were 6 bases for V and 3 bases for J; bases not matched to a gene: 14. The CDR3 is CASSSTLGQRGGYNEQFF. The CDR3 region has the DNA TGTGCCAGCAGTTCAACCTTAGGGCAGCGGGGGGGCTACAATGAGCAGTTCTTC.

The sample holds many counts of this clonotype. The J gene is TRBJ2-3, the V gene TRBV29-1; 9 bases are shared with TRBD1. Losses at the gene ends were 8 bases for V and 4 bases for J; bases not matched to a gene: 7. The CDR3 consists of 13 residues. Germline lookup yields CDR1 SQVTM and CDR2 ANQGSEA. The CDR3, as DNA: TGCAGCCATGACAGGGGGTTCGCAGATACGCAGTATTTT. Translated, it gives CSHDRGFADTQYF.

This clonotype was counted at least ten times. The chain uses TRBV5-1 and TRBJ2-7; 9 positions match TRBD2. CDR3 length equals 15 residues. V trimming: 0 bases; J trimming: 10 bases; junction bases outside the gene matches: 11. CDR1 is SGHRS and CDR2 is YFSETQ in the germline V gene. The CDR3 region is CASSLGLAGVSEQYF. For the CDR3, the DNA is TGCGCCAGCAGCTTGGGATTAGCGGGAGTTTCGGAACAGTACTTC.